This T cell receptor (beta chain) was identified during a study of blood T cell repertoires in COVID-19. TCRdb's copy holds only in-frame clones and misses some; the assay was immunoSEQ multiplex PCR. The table lists about 330,000 clones, less than 90% of them singletons, with more than 0.8% in the top ten. In Cohort 3, a recovered donor had either two negative PCRs, clearance, or symptom resolution. CDR3 size: 15 residues. V lost 4 bases, J lost 2 bases, and 14 bases lay in between. From germline, CDR1 is MNHEY and CDR2 SMNVEV (reference sequence). The sequenced sample consisted of PBMCs or T cells enriched from blood (not recorded which). The chain employs TRBV27 and TRBJ1-2; the D gene is possibly TRBD1 (5 bases). This TCR was sampled from a young woman who had recovered from COVID-19. Written as DNA, the CDR3 is TGTGCCAGCAGTTCGGGCGGGGGGGTGAACTATGGCTACACCTTC. This encodes CASSSGGGVNYGYTF.